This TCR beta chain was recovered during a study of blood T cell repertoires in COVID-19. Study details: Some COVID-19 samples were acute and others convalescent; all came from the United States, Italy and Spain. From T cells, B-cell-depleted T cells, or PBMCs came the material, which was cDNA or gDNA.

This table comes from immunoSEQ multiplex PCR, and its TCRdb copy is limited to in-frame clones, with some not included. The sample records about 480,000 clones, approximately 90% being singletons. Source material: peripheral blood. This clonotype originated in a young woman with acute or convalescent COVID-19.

CDR3 residues: CATGQGADRNQPQHF. CDR3 DNA: TGTGCCACAGGACAGGGGGCAGATCGCAATCAGCCCCAGCATTTT. J is TRBJ1-5 and V is TRBV15; TRBD1 matches 11 bases. Germline V gives CDR1 LNHNV, CDR2 YYDKDF (reference sequence). The V gene end was trimmed by 9 bases and the J gene end by 2 bases; junction bases not matched to a gene: 6. CDR3 size: 15 residues.